A selection of T cell receptor beta chains follows, all from one sample in a study of beta chain features in type 1 diabetes. The data were produced by immunoSEQ multiplex PCR, yet TCRdb's version contains in-frame clones alone and is incomplete. The table includes 500,000 to 700,000 clones, roughly a sixth detected once. Sequencing used naive CD4+ T cells from blood. Source of these receptors: a man aged 18 to 35 in good health. The CDR3 runs from the conserved cysteine through the conserved F or W. D genes are given only for firm matches. Size is omitted from some rows. Given values are once, few, many or a class for expanded clones.

TRBJ2-4,-,many,TRBV2,TGTGCCAGCAGTGAACGGATAGCTCAGTACTTC,CASSERIAQYF
TRBJ1-2,TRBD1,-,TRBV4-2,TGTGCCAGCAGCCAAATAGGACAGGGAGTAGGCTATGGCTACACCTTC,CASSQIGQGVGYGYTF
TRBJ1-1,-,few,TRBV7-9,TGTGCCAGCAGCTTAGGACGTGGCGGTGTGGGCACTGAAGCTTTCTTT,CASSLGRGGVGTEAFF
TRBJ2-2,-,-,TRBV7-9,TGTGCCAGCAGCACGAAGTCGAAAACTAACACCGGGGAGCTGTTTTTT,CASSTKSKTNTGELFF
TRBJ1-5,-,-,TRBV10-3,TGTGCCATCAGTGCCGAGGGCCACCAGCCCCAGCATTTT,CAISAEGHQPQHF
TRBJ1-1,-,-,TRBV12-5,TGTGCTGGTAGTCAACAGGGAGGGACTGAAGCTTTCTTT,CAGSQQGGTEAFF
TRBJ1-5,-,few,TRBV11-2,TGTGCCAGCAGCTTCGGGGAGAATCAGCCCCAGCATTTT,CASSFGENQPQHF
TRBJ1-1,TRBD1,-,TRBV11-1,TGTGCCAGCAGCTCCATAGGGACAGGGATGATGAACACTGAAGCTTTCTTT,CASSSIGTGMMNTEAFF
TRBJ2-7,TRBD1,few,TRBV28,TGTGCCAGCCTCAGGGGGAGCTCCTACGAGCAGTACTTC,CASLRGSSYEQYF
TRBJ2-7,TRBD2,few,TRBV6-5,TGTGCCAGCAGTAGCGGGGGGACCGGGAAGTCCGAGCAGTACTTC,CASSSGGTGKSEQYF
TRBJ2-3,-,few,TRBV6-6,TGTGCCAGCAGTTACCTTTCCTCCACAGATACGCAGTATTTT,CASSYLSSTDTQYF
TRBJ2-3,-,-,TRBV7-9,TGTGCCAGCAGCGCGACAGGGGGCGCAAGGCTAGCGGGAGTCTCGCAGTATTTT,CASSATGGARLAGVSQYF
TRBJ2-7,TRBD1,few,TRBV27,TGTGCCAGCAGTTCACCGGGACAGTGGTCCTACGAGCAGTACTTC,CASSSPGQWSYEQYF
TRBJ1-1,-,-,TRBV7-9,TGTGCCAGCAGCACCCCGAACAGCGGGGGGCAAGACACTGAAGCTTTCTTT,CASSTPNSGGQDTEAFF
TRBJ1-1,-,-,TRBV6-5,TGTGCCAGAGCGGACACTGAAGCTTTCTTT,CARADTEAFF
TRBJ2-4,-,-,TRBV27,TGTGCCAGCAGTCCCCGGCTCGTAGCCAAAAACATTCAGTACTTC,CASSPRLVAKNIQYF
TRBJ2-5,-,-,TRBV7-2,TGTGCCAGCAGCTTAGATCGAGAGACCCAGTACTTC,CASSLDRETQYF
TRBJ1-1,-,-,TRBV7-9,TGTGCCAGCAGCTTAGAGATTATGAACACTGAAGCTTTCTTT,CASSLEIMNTEAFF
TRBJ1-2,TRBD1,few,TRBV29-1,TGCAGCGTCCCCCGACAGGGGGAATACTATGGCTACACCTTC,CSVPRQGEYYGYTF
TRBJ2-1,TRBD2,-,TRBV7-8,TGTGCCAGCAGCCTTCTAGCGGGAGTCCGAAAATTAAACAATGAGCAGTTCTTC,CASSLLAGVRKLNNEQFF
TRBJ2-5,-,few,TRBV2,TGTGCCAGCAGTGAGGGTCGTCAGGCCCTTCAAGAGACCCAGTACTTC,CASSEGRQALQETQYF
TRBJ2-5,TRBD1,few,TRBV5-5,TGTGCCAGCAGCTTGGCACAGGGGGCGGCTGAGACCCAGTACTTC,CASSLAQGAAETQYF
TRBJ2-5,TRBD1,-,TRBV4-2,TGTGCCAGCAGCCTCGGACAGGGGGCGAGGGAGACCCAGTACTTC,CASSLGQGARETQYF
TRBJ2-3,-,-,TRBV7-2,TGTGCCAGCAGCTTAGAGGACATTAGCACAGATACGCAGTATTTT,CASSLEDISTDTQYF